The rows below give T cell receptor beta chains drawn from one sample of a study of blood T cell repertoires in COVID-19. TCRdb keeps only in-frame clones here, not all; method: immunoSEQ multiplex PCR. The table lists a few hundred thousand clones, around 88% of them singletons, with 6% in the top ten. Sequenced: PBMCs or T cells enriched from blood (not recorded which). Receptors were obtained from a woman aged 40 to 50 who had recovered from COVID-19. Both conserved end residues are part of each CDR3. The order of the fields is J gene, V gene, CDR3 length, clone size, CDR3 protein. A row's size may be missing; if present it is once, few, many or a size class.

TRBJ1-6,TRBV2,14,NA,CASSGRTGNSPLHF
TRBJ1-3,TRBV28,13,NA,CASSPIYGNTIYF
TRBJ2-3,TRBV29-1,14,NA,CSVEAGKYRDTQYF
TRBJ2-1,TRBV30,14,NA,CAWSVAGVYNEQFF
TRBJ2-1,TRBV7-2,16,once,CASSFRTSGNYNEQFF
TRBJ1-2,TRBV5-1,13,NA,CASGPGDLYGYTF
TRBJ2-1,TRBV28,13,NA,CASRGDRWDEQFF
TRBJ1-6,TRBV30,15,NA,CAWSVNLGSNSPLHF
TRBJ2-3,TRBV4-2,15,NA,CASSQEGTSGDTQYF
TRBJ1-2,TRBV28,14,NA,CASSADRASYGYTF
TRBJ2-2,TRBV3-1/TRBV3-2,14,few,CASRQTGRGGELFF
TRBJ2-3,TRBV7-9,14,NA,CASSLDVTTSPQYF
TRBJ2-3,TRBV27,16,NA,CASSPWGGGSTDTQYF
TRBJ2-1,TRBV6-1,15,NA,CASSEARGRGNEQFF
TRBJ1-2,TRBV21-1,15,NA,CASSKFNRGASPYTF
TRBJ2-7,TRBV2,14,NA,CASVTGTGYYEQYF
TRBJ1-4,TRBV5-1,15,NA,CASSPVGTTNEKLFF
TRBJ1-5,TRBV28,15,NA,CASTPSGISLQPQHF
TRBJ1-2,TRBV9,15,NA,CASSVTPGQVSGYTF
TRBJ2-7,TRBV19,14,NA,CASSIGHRAYEQYF
TRBJ2-1,TRBV27,14,once,CASRGLAGAAEQFF
TRBJ1-1,TRBV28,14,NA,CASSEGALNTEAFF
TRBJ1-3,TRBV15,15,NA,CATSRQLNSGNTIYF
TRBJ2-7,TRBV3-1/TRBV3-2,16,NA,CASSQDLLAGAYEQYF
TRBJ2-1,TRBV4-3,15,few,CASSQAPRSENEQFF
TRBJ2-2,TRBV6-5,15,NA,CASSYSIQGAGELFF
TRBJ2-4,TRBV20-1,14,NA,CSASLPGPENIQYF
TRBJ2-2,TRBV27,15,NA,CASSLSPPDTGELFF
TRBJ2-7,TRBV6-5,16,few,CASSYRPGQGAVEQYF
TRBJ2-1,TRBV7-6,12,NA,CASSQLGLPPFF
TRBJ2-6,TRBV3-1/TRBV3-2,15,NA,CASSQGVSGANVLTF
TRBJ2-6,TRBV6-2/TRBV6-3,14,NA,CASSLGAVGNVLTF
TRBJ1-4,TRBV18,14,NA,CASSPTGVGEKLFF
TRBJ2-4,TRBV28,16,NA,CASRRRFLGGKGIQYF
TRBJ1-6,TRBV6-5,13,NA,CASRTGSKSPLHF
TRBJ2-3,TRBV7-2,15,once,CASSLMTGGENTQYF
TRBJ1-2,TRBV19,12,NA,CASTLGGLGYTF
TRBJ2-7,TRBV4-3,14,NA,CASSPTGERSEQYF
TRBJ2-7,TRBV18,15,NA,CASSPPTGEGHEQYF
TRBJ2-7,TRBV10-1,13,few,CASSDQDGDEQYF